This T cell receptor (beta chain) was captured in a study of molecular identifiers for immune sequencing clone quantification. General study results and limits: The share of molecules held by clones above 20 RNA copies was over 99% in effector cells and under 1% in naive cells.

This clonotype was seen ten or more times. Its specificity is not known. Each CDR3 protein gets one entry after TCRdb re-called the PCR reads with MiXCR. The sample contains roughly 86,000 distinct CDR3 sequences, under 20% of which appear only once. J lost 2 bases, V lost 6 bases, and 10 bases had no gene match. Germline values: CDR1 DFQATT, CDR2 SNEGSKA (reference sequence). The CDR3 length is 15 residues. Isolation of naive CD8 T cells was achieved by sorting on a CD8+CD4-CCR7+CD45RA+ phenotype. The rearrangement links TRBV20-1 to TRBJ2-7; 10 bases match TRBD2. The sequenced material came from naive CD8+ T cells from blood, with Jurkat cell RNA spiked in. Stated subset: FACS-sorted CD8+CD4-CCR7+CD45RA+ naive T cells. This TCR was recovered from a human donor in good health. Some libraries in this study had Jurkat cell RNA spiked in. CDR3 sequence reads: CSAGLAETKPYEQYF. DNA for the CDR3: TGCAGTGCCGGACTAGCGGAGACGAAACCCTACGAGCAGTACTTC.